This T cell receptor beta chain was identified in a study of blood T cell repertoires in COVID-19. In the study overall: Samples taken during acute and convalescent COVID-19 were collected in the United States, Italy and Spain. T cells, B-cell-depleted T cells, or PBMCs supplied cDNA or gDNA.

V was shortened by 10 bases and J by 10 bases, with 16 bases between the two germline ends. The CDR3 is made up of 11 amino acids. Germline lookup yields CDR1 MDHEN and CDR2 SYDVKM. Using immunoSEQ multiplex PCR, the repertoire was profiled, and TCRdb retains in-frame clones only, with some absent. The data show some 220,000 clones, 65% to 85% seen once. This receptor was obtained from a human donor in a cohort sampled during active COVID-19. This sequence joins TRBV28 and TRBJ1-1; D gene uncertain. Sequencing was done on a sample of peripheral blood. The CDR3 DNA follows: TGTGCCACCCAGGTACCGCGACGAGCTTTCTTT. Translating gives CATQVPRRAFF.